This TCR beta chain is from a study of radiotherapy plus CTLA-4 blockade in lung cancer. Study observations and caveats: There was expansion of tumor-derived TCR clones in blood after radiotherapy plus ipilimumab.

In its sample, this clone was seen a few times. Its target is not known. The same CDR3 arises from other DNA sequences in this sample as well. The protocol was immunoSEQ multiplex PCR, while the TCRdb copy is restricted to in-frame clones and leaves out a portion. The table shows 110,000 or so clones, with 78% occurring only once. Per the germline V gene, CDR1 is ENHRY and CDR2 is SYGVKD. This CDR3 region has 13 residues. V lost 6 bases and J 1 base, leaving 9 bases between the germline ends. This sequence was found in a human donor with non-small cell lung cancer who had a partial response to radiotherapy plus ipilimumab. The chain has TRBV10-3 and TRBJ1-1; tentative D call: TRBD1 (5 bases). Material: peripheral blood, obtained from a patient treated with radiotherapy plus ipilimumab. The CDR3 here is CAISVQGNTEAFF. Written as DNA, the CDR3 is TGTGCCATCAGCGTTCAGGGGAACACTGAAGCTTTCTTT.